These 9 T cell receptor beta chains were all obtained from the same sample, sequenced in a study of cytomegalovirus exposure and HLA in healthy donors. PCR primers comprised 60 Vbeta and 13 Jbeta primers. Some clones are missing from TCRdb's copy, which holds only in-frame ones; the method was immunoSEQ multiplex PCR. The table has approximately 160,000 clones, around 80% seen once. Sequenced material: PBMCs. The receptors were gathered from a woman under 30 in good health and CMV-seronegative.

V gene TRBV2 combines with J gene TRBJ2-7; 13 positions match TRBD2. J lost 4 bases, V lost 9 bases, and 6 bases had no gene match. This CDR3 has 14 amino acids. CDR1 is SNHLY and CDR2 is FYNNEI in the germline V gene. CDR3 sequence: CARSGTSGTYEQYF. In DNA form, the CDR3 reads TGTGCCAGATCCGGGACTAGCGGGACTTACGAGCAGTACTTC.

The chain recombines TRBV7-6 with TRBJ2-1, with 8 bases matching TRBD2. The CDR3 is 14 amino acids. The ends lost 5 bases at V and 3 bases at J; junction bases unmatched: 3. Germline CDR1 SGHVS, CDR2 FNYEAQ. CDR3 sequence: CASSQREHYNEQFF. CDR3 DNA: TGTGCCAGCAGCCAGCGGGAGCACTACAATGAGCAGTTCTTC.

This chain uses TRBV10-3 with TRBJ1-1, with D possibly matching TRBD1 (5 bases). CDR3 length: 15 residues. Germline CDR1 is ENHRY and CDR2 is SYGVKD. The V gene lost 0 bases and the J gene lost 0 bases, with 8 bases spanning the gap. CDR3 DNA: TGTGCCATCAGTGAGTCGGACACACTGAACACTGAAGCTTTCTTT. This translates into CAISESDTLNTEAFF.

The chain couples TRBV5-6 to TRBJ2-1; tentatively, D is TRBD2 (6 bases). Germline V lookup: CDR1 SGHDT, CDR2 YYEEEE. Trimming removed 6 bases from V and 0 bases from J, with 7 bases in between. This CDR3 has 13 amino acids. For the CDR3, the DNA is TGTGCCAGCAAGGAGGGCTCCTACAATGAGCAGTTCTTC. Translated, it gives CASKEGSYNEQFF.

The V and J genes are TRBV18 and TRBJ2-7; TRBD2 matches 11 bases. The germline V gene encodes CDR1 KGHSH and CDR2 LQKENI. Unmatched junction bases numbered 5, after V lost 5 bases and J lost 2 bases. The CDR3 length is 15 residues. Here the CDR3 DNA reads TGTGCCAGCTCAGCCACTAGCGGGGGAACCTACGAGCAGTACTTC. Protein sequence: CASSATSGGTYEQYF.

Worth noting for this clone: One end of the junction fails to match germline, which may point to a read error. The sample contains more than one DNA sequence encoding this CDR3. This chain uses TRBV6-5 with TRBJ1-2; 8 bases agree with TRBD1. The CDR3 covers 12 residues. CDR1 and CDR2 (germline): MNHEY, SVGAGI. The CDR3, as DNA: TGTGCCAGCTACGGACAGGGCTATGGTTACACCTTC. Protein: CASYGQGYGYTF.

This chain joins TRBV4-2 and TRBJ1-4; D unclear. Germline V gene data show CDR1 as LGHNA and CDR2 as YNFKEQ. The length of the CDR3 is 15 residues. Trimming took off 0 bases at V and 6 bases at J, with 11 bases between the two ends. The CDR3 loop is CASSQDEEGDEKLFF. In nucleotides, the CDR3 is TGTGCCAGCAGCCAAGATGAGGAGGGAGATGAAAAACTGTTTTTT.

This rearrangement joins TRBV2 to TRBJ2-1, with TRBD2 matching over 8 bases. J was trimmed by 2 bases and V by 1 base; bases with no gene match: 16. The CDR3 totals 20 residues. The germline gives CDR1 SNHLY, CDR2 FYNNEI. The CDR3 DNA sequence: TGTGCCAGCAGTGAAGGTTACGGAGAAGGGGCGGGAGGCCCCTACAATGAGCAGTTCTTC. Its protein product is CASSEGYGEGAGGPYNEQFF.

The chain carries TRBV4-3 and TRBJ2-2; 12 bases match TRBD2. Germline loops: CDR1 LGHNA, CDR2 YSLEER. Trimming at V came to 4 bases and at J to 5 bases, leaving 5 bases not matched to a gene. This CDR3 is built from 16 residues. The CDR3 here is CASSLFLAGGTGELFF. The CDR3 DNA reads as TGCGCCAGCAGCCTATTCCTAGCGGGAGGGACCGGGGAGCTGTTTTTT.